The 26 T cell receptor beta chains below come from one sample, sequenced in a study of cytomegalovirus exposure and HLA in healthy donors. Using immunoSEQ multiplex PCR, the repertoire was profiled, and TCRdb retains in-frame clones only, with some absent. The profile shows 150,000 to 200,000 clones, around 96% of them singletons. The sequenced sample was PBMCs. Receptors were obtained from a woman between 18 and 29 years old in good health and CMV-seronegative.

V and J are TRBV2 and TRBJ2-7; 8 nucleotides line up with TRBD1. J gave up 1 base and V 4 bases, and 6 bases lay outside the gene matches. This CDR3 spans 15 amino acids. Germline lookup yields CDR1 SNHLY and CDR2 FYNNEI. The CDR3 protein is CASSGLTGASYEQYF. The CDR3 bases are TGTGCCAGCAGTGGGCTGACAGGGGCGTCCTACGAGCAGTACTTC.

The chain recombines TRBV6-5 with TRBJ2-1, with TRBD1 as a possible D gene (6 bases). The CDR3 has 14 amino acids. The V end was cut by 6 bases, the J end by 2 bases, with 11 bases between. Germline V gives CDR1 MNHEY, CDR2 SVGAGI. This chain's CDR3 is CASRDRDTYNEQFF. The CDR3 DNA sequence: TGTGCCAGCAGAGACCGGGACACCTACAATGAGCAGTTCTTC.

The V call is TRBV7-9, the J call TRBJ1-3; D is unresolved. Trimming took off 5 bases at V and 2 bases at J, with 13 bases between the two ends. This CDR3 is 15 amino acids long. Germline V gene data show CDR1 as SEHNR and CDR2 as FQNEAQ (reference sequence). The CDR3 bases are TGTGCCAGCAGCCCGAAGGCGGAGGCTGGAAACACCATATATTTT. The encoded protein is CASSPKAEAGNTIYF. Drawing the rest from reference TRBV7-9 and TRBJ1-3, the complete variable domain is DTGVSQNPRHKITKRGQNVTFRCDPISEHNRLYWYRQTLGQGPEFLTYFQNEAQLEKSRLLSDRFSAERPKGSFSTLEIQRTEQGDSAMYLCASSPKAEAGNTIYFGEGSWLTVV.

The chain links TRBV5-1 to TRBJ1-2; tentative D call: TRBD1 (6 bases). Germline V CDR1 and CDR2: SGHRS, YFSETQ. The CDR3 is made up of 14 amino acids. V was cut by 0 bases and J by 5 bases, with 11 bases left in between. CDR3: CASSLETGRYGYTF. The CDR3 nucleotides read TGCGCCAGCAGCTTGGAAACAGGGCGGTATGGCTACACCTTC.

V is TRBV6-5 and J is TRBJ1-1, with D unclear. The CDR3 runs to 14 residues. Trimming removed 0 bases at V and 1 base at J, with 6 bases between. Germline V lookup: CDR1 MNHEY, CDR2 SVGAGI. The DNA for the CDR3 is TGTGCCAGCAGTTACTCGACATGGAACACTGAAGCTTTCTTT. This translates into CASSYSTWNTEAFF.

The J gene is TRBJ2-2, the V gene TRBV4-1; D uncertain. Germline-derived CDR1 and CDR2 are MGHRA and YSYEKL. The CDR3 length is 15 residues. V lost 0 bases and J 5 bases, leaving 10 bases between the germline ends. The CDR3 sequence is CASSQDRGPTGELFF. The CDR3, as DNA: TGCGCCAGCAGCCAAGATCGAGGTCCGACCGGGGAGCTGTTTTTT.

The genes are TRBV14 and TRBJ2-2; D remains unclear. CDR1 is SGHDN and CDR2 is FVKESK in the germline V gene. V dropped 1 base and J dropped 7 bases, with 4 bases sitting between them. The length of the CDR3 is 12 residues. The CDR3 DNA is TGTGCCAGCAGCCAAGTCTTCGGGGAGCTGTTTTTT. It is translated as CASSQVFGELFF. The full variable domain, its missing parts supplied by reference TRBV14 and TRBJ2-2, is EAGVTQFPSHSVIEKGQTVTLRCDPISGHDNLYWYRRVMGKEIKFLLHFVKESKQDESGMPNNRFLAERTGGTYSTLKVQPAELEDSGVYFCASSQVFGELFFGEGSRLTVL.

The CDR3 spells CASSQFPGSRETQYF. CDR3 nucleotides: TGTGCCAGCAGCCAATTTCCGGGTTCGCGCGAGACCCAGTACTTC. The gene calls are TRBV4-2 and TRBJ2-5; D gene ambiguous. The ends were cut back, 2 bases at V and 5 bases at J, with 15 bases in the middle. The CDR3 sequence is 15 residues long. Germline assignment: CDR1 LGHNA and CDR2 YNFKEQ.

The V and J genes are TRBV6-1 and TRBJ2-7; the D gene is possibly TRBD2 (5 bases). V was clipped by 7 bases and J by 6 bases, with 16 bases between them. Germline loops: CDR1 MNHNS, CDR2 SASEGT. This CDR3 is built from 13 residues. CDR3 loop: CASTRYGVAEQYF. Written as DNA, the CDR3 is TGTGCCAGCACACGATACGGGGTGGCCGAGCAGTACTTC.

This chain connects TRBV5-5 to TRBJ2-1, with 10 nucleotides matching TRBD2. V lost 0 bases, J lost 16 bases, and 4 bases stayed unmatched. Germline V lookup: CDR1 SGHKS, CDR2 YYEKEE (reference sequence). CDR3 length: 12 amino acids. CDR3: CASSLGLAGEFF. CDR3 DNA sequence: TGTGCCAGCAGCTTGGGTCTAGCGGGGGAATTCTTC.

This chain connects TRBV4-2 to TRBJ2-6; TRBD2 aligns across 7 bases. V trimming: 3 bases; J trimming: 2 bases; junction bases outside the gene matches: 10. CDR1 and CDR2 (germline): LGHNA, YNFKEQ. This CDR3 region has 18 residues. CDR3 sequence (DNA): TGTGCCAGCAGCCAGGGAGGGCTCACCGGCGCTGGGGCCAACGTCCTGACTTTC. Protein: CASSQGGLTGAGANVLTF.

The chain links TRBV13 to TRBJ2-3; 10 positions match TRBD2. The CDR3 consists of 16 residues. CDR1 is PRHDT, CDR2 FYEKMQ, per germline (reference sequence). V was pared by 4 bases and J by 4 bases, with 8 bases of the junction left unmatched. The CDR3 DNA reads TGTGCCAGCAGCTCTAAGCGGGGGGGCATTGCAGATACGCAGTATTTT. Amino acids: CASSSKRGGIADTQYF. Full variable domain (remainder filled in from reference TRBV13 and TRBJ2-3): AAGVIQSPRHLIKEKRETATLKCYPIPRHDTVYWYQQGPGQDPQFLISFYEKMQSDKGSIPDRFSAQQFSDYHSELNMSSLELGDSALYFCASSSKRGGIADTQYFGPGTRLTVL.

The rearrangement uses TRBV6-5 and TRBJ2-3; 9 bases align to TRBD2. CDR1 is MNHEY and CDR2 is SVGAGI in the germline V gene. V trimming: 1 base; J trimming: 6 bases; junction bases outside the gene matches: 8. The CDR3 spans 16 residues. CDR3 region: CASSYYAGGLGDTQYF. In DNA form, the CDR3 reads TGTGCCAGCAGTTACTATGCGGGGGGGCTTGGGGATACGCAGTATTTT.

The chain links TRBV7-9 to TRBJ1-2; tentative D call: TRBD1 (5 bases). The CDR3 is made up of 12 amino acids. Trimming took off 2 bases at V and 5 bases at J, with 6 bases between the two ends. The germline CDR1 and CDR2 sequences are SEHNR and FQNEAQ (reference sequence). This CDR3 reads CASSLQGYGYTF. Written as DNA, the CDR3 is TGTGCCAGCAGCTTACAGGGATATGGCTACACCTTC.

The chain combines TRBV9 with TRBJ1-2, with 8 nucleotides matching TRBD1. J lost 4 bases, V lost 0 bases, and 8 bases had no gene match. Looked up from germline, CDR1 is SGDLS and CDR2 is YYNGEE. This CDR3 region has 16 residues. The CDR3 sequence: CASSVEGQGELYGYTF. In nucleotides, the CDR3 is TGTGCCAGCAGCGTAGAAGGACAGGGCGAACTCTATGGCTACACCTTC.

The genes are TRBV7-2 and TRBJ1-5; a possible D gene is TRBD1 (5 bases). The CDR3 is 13 residues long. V lost 5 bases and J lost 7, with 12 bases in between. The V gene's germline CDR1 is SGHTA and CDR2 FQGNSA. CDR3 loop: CASSISGIQPQHF. The DNA of the CDR3 is TGTGCCAGCAGCATTTCAGGGATCCAGCCCCAGCATTTT.

This clone came up once. The rearrangement links TRBV18 to TRBJ2-2; the match to TRBD1 covers 9 bases. The length of the CDR3 is 17 residues. Germline lookup yields CDR1 KGHSH and CDR2 LQKENI. Trimming took 0 bases from V and 6 from J; bases not matched to a gene: 8. CDR3 DNA: TGTGCCAGCTCACCACCGTTCATGGGACAGGGATCCGGGGAGCTGTTTTTT. Its translation is CASSPPFMGQGSGELFF.

The rearrangement joins TRBV6-4 to TRBJ1-1, with D uncertain. CDR3 size: 18 residues. Trimming stripped 0 bases from V and 2 bases from J, with 19 bases between. Germline V gene lookup returns CDR1 MRHNA and CDR2 SNTAGT. CDR3 loop: CASSDSESIVSPNTEAFF. In DNA form, the CDR3 reads TGTGCCAGCAGTGACTCAGAGAGTATTGTTTCCCCAAACACTGAAGCTTTCTTT.

V is TRBV5-1 and J is TRBJ2-1; the D is unclear. Germline V gene data show CDR1 as SGHRS and CDR2 as YFSETQ. V was clipped by 4 bases and J by 6 bases, with 11 bases between them. The CDR3 runs to 13 residues. The CDR3 region is CASSQLDSNEQFF. The CDR3 DNA reads as TGCGCCAGCAGCCAGTTAGACTCCAATGAGCAGTTCTTC.

The chain is built from TRBV11-3 and TRBJ2-5; D might be TRBD1 (5 bases). CDR1 is SGHNT and CDR2 is YENEEA in the germline V gene. The CDR3 loop spans 13 amino acids. Trimming took off 5 bases at V and 5 bases at J, with 12 bases between the two ends. For the CDR3, the DNA is TGTGCCAGCAGCCTCAGGGATAGGGAGACCCAGTACTTC. This encodes CASSLRDRETQYF.

This rearrangement joins TRBV9 to TRBJ2-4; D gene ambiguous. The CDR3 spans 15 residues. Germline loops: CDR1 SGDLS, CDR2 YYNGEE. Between the trimmed V and J ends, which lost 0 bases and 6 bases, there was a span of 13 bases. The CDR3 loop reads CASSVEERGGNIQYF. The CDR3 nucleotides are TGTGCCAGCAGCGTAGAGGAGCGTGGCGGAAACATTCAGTACTTC. The complete variable domain, with remaining parts taken from reference TRBV9 and TRBJ2-4, reads DSGVTQTPKHLITATGQRVTLRCSPRSGDLSVYWYQQSLDQGLQFLIQYYNGEERAKGNILERFSAQQFPDLHSELNLSSLELGDSALYFCASSVEERGGNIQYFGAGTRLSVL.

This clone occurred once. This chain connects TRBV6-5 to TRBJ2-7; a possible D gene is TRBD2 (5 bases). The CDR3 extends over 14 amino acids. Germline V lookup: CDR1 MNHEY, CDR2 SVGAGI. The ends were cut back, 2 bases at V and 0 bases at J, with 8 bases in the middle. CDR3 in amino acids: CASSYNSASYEQYF. CDR3 nucleotides: TGTGCCAGCAGTTACAATAGCGCCTCCTACGAGCAGTACTTC.

As regards this clone: Other DNA sequences in this sample translate to the same CDR3. This chain connects TRBV27 to TRBJ2-3, with D unresolved. Germline values: CDR1 MNHEY, CDR2 SMNVEV (reference sequence). CDR3 length: 11 residues. V dropped 3 bases and J dropped 6 bases, with 4 bases sitting between them. The CDR3: CASSFSDTQYF. For the CDR3, the DNA is TGTGCCAGCAGTTTCTCTGATACGCAGTATTTT.

The CDR3 DNA follows: TGTGCCAGTAAGTCGGGGGGCACTGAAGCTTTCTTT. Translation gives CASKSGGTEAFF. The chain recombines TRBV6-1 with TRBJ1-1; a weak D match, TRBD1 (5 bases). Looked up from germline, CDR1 is MNHNS and CDR2 is SASEGT. V was cut by 9 bases and J by 4 bases, with 12 bases left in between. The CDR3 loop spans 12 amino acids.

The genes are TRBV27 and TRBJ2-2, with a weak D call TRBD1 (6 bases). V lost 7 bases and J 0 bases, leaving 9 bases between the germline ends. The CDR3 consists of 14 residues. Looked up from germline, CDR1 is MNHEY and CDR2 is SMNVEV (reference sequence). CDR3 protein: CASKDRANTGELFF. In DNA, the CDR3 is TGTGCCAGCAAGGACAGAGCGAACACCGGGGAGCTGTTTTTT.

V gene TRBV4-3 combines with J gene TRBJ1-2, with D possibly TRBD1 on 5 matching bases. Per germline, CDR1 LGHNA and CDR2 YSLEER. With 2 bases removed from V and 5 bases from J, the gap between germline ends came to 18 bases. The CDR3 is made up of 16 amino acids. CDR3 in amino acids: CASSQKLWGGGYGYTF. DNA for the CDR3: TGCGCCAGCAGCCAAAAGTTATGGGGCGGGGGGTATGGCTACACCTTC.